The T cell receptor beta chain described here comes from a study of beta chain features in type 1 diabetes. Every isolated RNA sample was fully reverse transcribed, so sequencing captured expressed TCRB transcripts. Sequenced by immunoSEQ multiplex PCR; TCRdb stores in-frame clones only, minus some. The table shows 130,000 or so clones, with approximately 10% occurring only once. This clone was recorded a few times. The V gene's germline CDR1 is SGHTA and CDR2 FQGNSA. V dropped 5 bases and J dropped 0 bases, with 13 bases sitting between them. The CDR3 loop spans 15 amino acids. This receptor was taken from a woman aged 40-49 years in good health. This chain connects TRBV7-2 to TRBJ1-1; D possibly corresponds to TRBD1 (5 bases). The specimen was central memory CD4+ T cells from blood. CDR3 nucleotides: TGTGCCAGCAGCCTACGGACACTTATGAACACTGAAGCTTTCTTT. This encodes CASSLRTLMNTEAFF.